Below, 24 T cell receptor beta chains from the same sample are listed, as sequenced in a study of T cell repertoires in cytomegalovirus infection. TCRdb itself ran the reads through MiXCR, one entry per CDR3 protein. The sample includes a few hundred thousand distinct CDR3 sequences, 15% to 20% of them seen just once. Sequencing was done on a sample of CD8+ T cells from PBMCs. The receptors were gathered from a human donor in good health (CMV status not recorded). Some clones in this sample may be carry-over from other donors' samples.

The chain recombines TRBV24-1 with TRBJ2-6, with 12 bases that match TRBD1. Per the germline V gene, CDR1 is KGHDR and CDR2 is SFDVKD. With V trimmed by 9 bases and J by 2 bases, 13 bases remained unmatched. The CDR3 has 19 residues. CDR3 DNA sequence: TGTGCCACCCTACCCGGGACAGGGGGCACAGCGCCTGGGGCCAACGTCCTGACTTTC. Its protein product is CATLPGTGGTAPGANVLTF.

The chain recombines TRBV6-1 with TRBJ2-1; D remains unclear. The germline V gene has CDR1 MNHNS and CDR2 SASEGT. Trimming pared 5 bases from V and 5 bases from J, leaving 7 bases between. This CDR3 has 12 residues. The CDR3 loop reads CASSPRNNEQFF. CDR3 DNA: TGTGCCAGCAGTCCCAGAAACAATGAGCAGTTCTTC.

This clonotype was observed a handful of times. The chain links TRBV2 to TRBJ2-7; TRBD1 matches 7 bases. CDR3 length equals 13 residues. Germline loops: CDR1 SNHLY, CDR2 FYNNEI. The trim removed 9 bases at V and 3 bases at J, leaving 8 bases unmatched. CDR3 loop: CASKQGMNYEQYF. The CDR3 nucleotides read TGTGCCAGTAAACAGGGGATGAACTACGAGCAGTACTTC.

In DNA, the CDR3 is TGTGCCAGCAGCTTTACTAGCGCCAATGAGCAGTTCTTC. It is translated as CASSFTSANEQFF. The V gene is TRBV5-6, the J gene TRBJ2-1, with TRBD2 matching over 7 bases. J gave up 6 bases and V 2 bases, and 2 bases lay outside the gene matches. In germline, CDR1 is SGHDT, CDR2 YYEEEE. This CDR3 contains 13 residues.

This clonotype was seen a handful of times. The genes are TRBV25-1 and TRBJ2-7; D gene ambiguous. Germline V gene lookup returns CDR1 MGHDK and CDR2 SYGVNS. The CDR3 runs to 11 residues. Trimming removed 1 base from V and 4 bases from J, with 2 bases in between. CDR3 nucleotides: TGTGCCAGCAGTGAATGGTACGAGCAGTACTTC. Its translation: CASSEWYEQYF.

This rearrangement joins TRBV14 to TRBJ2-7; possible D gene TRBD2, 6 bases. The length of the CDR3 is 14 residues. Trimming stripped 4 bases from V and 4 bases from J, with 14 bases between. Germline CDR1 reads SGHDN; CDR2 reads FVKESK. The CDR3 loop reads CASSPGGAYYEQYF. In nucleotides, the CDR3 is TGTGCCAGCAGCCCCGGAGGGGCCTATTACGAGCAGTACTTC. Using reference TRBV14 and TRBJ2-7 for the parts outside the CDR3, the full variable domain is EAGVTQFPSHSVIEKGQTVTLRCDPISGHDNLYWYRRVMGKEIKFLLHFVKESKQDESGMPNNRFLAERTGGTYSTLKVQPAELEDSGVYFCASSPGGAYYEQYFGPGTRLTVT.

In this sample, this clonotype turned up many times. The chain has TRBV7-9 and TRBJ2-1; D might be TRBD2 (6 bases). Trimming shortened V by 0 bases and J by 3 bases, and 9 bases separated the two germline ends. This CDR3 comprises 15 residues. Germline lookup yields CDR1 SEHNR and CDR2 FQNEAQ (reference sequence). CDR3 bases: TGTGCCAGCAGCTTAGCGCGGGGACTCTACAATGAGCAGTTCTTC. Protein: CASSLARGLYNEQFF.

This clonotype occurred a few times. The chain uses TRBV29-1 and TRBJ2-1; D may be TRBD2 (6 bases). The CDR3 consists of 14 residues. V was clipped by 7 bases and J by 4 bases, with 17 bases between them. From germline, CDR1 is SQVTM and CDR2 ANQGSEA. DNA for the CDR3: TGCAGCGGCGCCGGCCTCGGGGGTTACAATGAGCAGTTCTTC. Amino acids: CSGAGLGGYNEQFF.

This clonotype turned up a few times. The chain combines TRBV11-2 with TRBJ2-3, with D uncertain. The CDR3 covers 16 residues. Trimming removed 0 bases from V and 0 bases from J, with 10 bases in between. Germline CDR1 SGHAT, CDR2 FQNNGV. The CDR3: CASSLDAATSTDTQYF. Written as DNA, the CDR3 is TGTGCCAGCAGCTTAGATGCTGCGACGAGCACAGATACGCAGTATTTT.

This clonotype occurred many times. This chain joins TRBV7-6 and TRBJ1-5; a possible D gene is TRBD1 (6 bases). This CDR3 is built from 16 residues. The germline gives CDR1 SGHVS, CDR2 FNYEAQ. V shed 5 bases and J shed 6 bases, with 20 bases lying between them. CDR3 in amino acids: CASSASPRGAGQPQHF. The CDR3 nucleotides read TGTGCCAGCAGCGCATCCCCTCGGGGGGCAGGTCAGCCCCAGCATTTT.

A few counts support this clonotype. V gene TRBV20-1 combines with J gene TRBJ2-1; 11 positions agree with TRBD2. Germline lookup yields CDR1 DFQATT and CDR2 SNEGSKA (reference sequence). This CDR3 is 14 amino acids long. The V and J ends lost 6 bases and 6 bases, in that order; junction bases with no gene match: 7. Here the CDR3 reads CSALLAGGLNEQFF. The CDR3 DNA reads TGCAGTGCGCTCCTAGCGGGGGGCCTCAATGAGCAGTTCTTC.

This clonotype was observed at least ten times. The rearrangement uses TRBV7-8 and TRBJ1-1, with unresolved D. The CDR3 extends over 13 amino acids. Trimming removed 6 bases at V and 11 bases at J, with 19 bases between. CDR1 is SGHVS, CDR2 FQNEAQ, per germline. CDR3 protein: CASRQMDDTGAFF. The CDR3 region has the DNA TGTGCCAGCAGGCAAATGGATGACACTGGCGCTTTCTTT. The full variable domain, completed using reference TRBV7-8 and TRBJ1-1, is GAGVSQSPRYKVAKRGQDVALRCDPISGHVSLFWYQQALGQGPEFLTYFQNEAQLDKSGLPSDRFFAERPEGSVSTLKIQRTQQEDSAVYLCASRQMDDTGAFFGQGTRLTVV.

V is TRBV7-8 and J is TRBJ2-3; no definite D call. V lost 5 bases and J 5 bases, leaving 23 bases between the germline ends. Germline V lookup: CDR1 SGHVS, CDR2 FQNEAQ. This CDR3 has 17 amino acids. Here the CDR3 reads CASSPTNPGGPRDTQYF. DNA of the CDR3: TGTGCCAGCAGCCCGACGAACCCGGGCGGTCCGCGAGATACGCAGTATTTT.

This clonotype has more than one count but fewer than ten. This chain joins TRBV4-1 and TRBJ2-7; no clear D. The V and J ends lost 0 bases and 7 bases respectively, with 16 bases between them. The CDR3 spans 15 residues. CDR1 and CDR2 (germline): MGHRA, YSYEKL. CDR3 bases: TGCGCCAGCAGCCAAGAGTTGGGTGTTGGTTTGGAGCAGTACTTC. It is translated as CASSQELGVGLEQYF.

In this sample, this clonotype turned up a few times. The V call is TRBV7-9, the J call TRBJ2-6, with unresolved D. The V gene lost 5 bases and the J gene lost 4 bases, with 12 bases spanning the gap. Germline V gene data show CDR1 as SEHNR and CDR2 as FQNEAQ (reference sequence). There are 15 residues in the CDR3. The CDR3 coding sequence is TGTGCCAGCAGCCCCTCCACTGGGGGGGCCAACGTCCTGACTTTC. Translated: CASSPSTGGANVLTF.

This clonotype was counted many times. The V and J genes are TRBV7-8 and TRBJ2-1, with 7 bases lining up with TRBD1. The CDR3 covers 15 residues. CDR1 and CDR2 from the germline V gene are SGHVS and FQNEAQ. The ends lost 6 bases at V and 7 bases at J; junction bases unmatched: 12. CDR3 amino acids: CASSTTRDSRNEQFF. The DNA for the CDR3 is TGTGCCAGCAGTACTACCCGGGACAGCCGAAATGAGCAGTTCTTC.

This chain uses TRBV20-1 with TRBJ2-7; tentative D call: TRBD2 (6 bases). Trimming left V 0 bases short and J 2 bases short, with 14 bases between. The germline CDR1 and CDR2 sequences are DFQATT and SNEGSKA (reference sequence). The CDR3 runs 15 residues. The CDR3: CSARDESEGPYEQYF. In DNA, the CDR3 is TGCAGTGCTAGAGATGAGTCGGAGGGTCCCTACGAGCAGTACTTC.

This clonotype was detected ten times or more. The rearrangement joins TRBV7-2 to TRBJ1-2; a weak D match, TRBD1 (5 bases). V shed 5 bases and J shed 6 bases, with 19 bases lying between them. Germline V lookup: CDR1 SGHTA, CDR2 FQGNSA. The CDR3 is 15 amino acids. The DNA for the CDR3 is TGTGCCAGCAGCCCCGGAGATGACAGTGCACATGGCTACACCTTC. Protein product: CASSPGDDSAHGYTF.

This sequence joins TRBV20-1 and TRBJ1-2; weak D call: TRBD1 (6 bases). The CDR3 length is 14 residues. V was trimmed by 5 bases and J by 4 bases, leaving 17 bases between them. CDR1 is DFQATT, CDR2 SNEGSKA, per germline (reference sequence). The DNA of the CDR3 is TGCAGTGCTGACTCGGGGGGCTGGGGCTATGGCTACACCTTC. It translates to CSADSGGWGYGYTF.

The chain links TRBV7-9 to TRBJ2-3; D ambiguous. Germline loops: CDR1 SEHNR, CDR2 FQNEAQ (reference sequence). The CDR3 has 12 residues. Trimming removed 8 bases at V and 6 bases at J, with 12 bases between. CDR3 amino acids: CASRYVGDTQYF. CDR3 sequence (DNA): TGTGCCAGCCGCTACGTGGGGGATACGCAGTATTTT.

About this clonotype itself: The final CDR3 position lacks the conserved phenylalanine or tryptophan, pointing to a likely read error. The rearrangement uses TRBV11-3 and TRBJ2-2; D not certain. Germline CDR1 and CDR2: SGHNT and YENEEA. CDR3 size: 13 residues. V was clipped by 5 bases and J by 8 bases, with 12 bases between them. CDR3 region: CASSRGLLGELFL. The CDR3 region has the DNA TGTGCCAGCAGCCGCGGATTGCTGGGGGAGCTGTTTCTT.

The chain employs TRBV5-4 and TRBJ2-2; D gene ambiguous. The CDR3 is made up of 16 amino acids. Germline CDR1 and CDR2: SGHNT and YYREEE (reference sequence). V lost 0 bases to trimming and J lost 4 bases, with 13 bases between them. The CDR3 sequence: CASSLDITESTGELFF. DNA of the CDR3: TGTGCCAGCAGCTTGGATATTACCGAATCCACCGGGGAGCTGTTTTTT.

Ten or more counts support this clonotype. The chain joins TRBV14 to TRBJ2-3; D remains ambiguous. This CDR3 region has 14 residues. Germline CDR1 SGHDN, CDR2 FVKESK. V was cut by 1 base and J by 0 bases, with 5 bases left in between. CDR3 nucleotides: TGTGCCAGCAGCCAAGGAGCTAGCACAGATACGCAGTATTTT. Translating it yields CASSQGASTDTQYF.

The J gene is TRBJ2-7, the V gene TRBV6-2 or TRBV6-3; TRBD2 is a possible D gene (6 bases). Germline V CDR1 and CDR2: MNHEY, SVGEGT. This CDR3 has 14 amino acids. With 6 bases removed from V and 2 bases from J, the gap between germline ends came to 14 bases. Here the CDR3 DNA reads TGTGCCAGCAGCGGAGGGCAGTTTCCCTACGAGCAGTACTTC. Protein product: CASSGGQFPYEQYF.